Below, 31 T cell receptor beta chains from the same sample are listed, as sequenced in a study of blood T cell repertoires in COVID-19. The assay was immunoSEQ multiplex PCR, and TCRdb's table has in-frame clones only and misses some. This table holds about half a million clones, 75% to 90% found once. Material: peripheral blood. These receptors came from a human donor in a cohort sampled during active COVID-19.

This rearrangement joins TRBV25-1 to TRBJ2-7; TRBD1 is a possible D gene (6 bases). V lost 7 bases and J lost 6, with 19 bases in between. The CDR3 totals 14 residues. In germline, CDR1 is MGHDK, CDR2 SYGVNS. The CDR3 reads CASTQIDRSGEQYF. CDR3 bases: TGTGCCAGCACCCAGATAGACAGGTCCGGCGAGCAGTACTTC.

In its sample, this clone was seen once. The chain employs TRBV20-1 and TRBJ2-7, with TRBD2 matching 8 bases. CDR1 DFQATT and CDR2 SNEGSKA come from the germline V gene (reference sequence). There are 15 residues in the CDR3. After removal of 3 bases from V and 3 bases from J, the junction contained 10 bases not matched to a gene. As DNA, the CDR3 is TGCAGTGCTAGTCCTGTAGCGGGGCGCGTCTACGAGCAGTACTTC. It is translated as CSASPVAGRVYEQYF.

The chain recombines TRBV2 with TRBJ2-3; D might be TRBD2 (6 bases). CDR1 and CDR2 (germline): SNHLY, FYNNEI. V shed 2 bases and J shed 2 bases, with 8 bases lying between them. CDR3 size: 14 residues. The CDR3 reads CASSELASTDTQYF. The CDR3 DNA reads TGTGCCAGCAGTGAACTAGCGTCCACAGATACGCAGTATTTT.

There are many counts of this clone. The CDR3 reads CASSLMGESQPQHF. The CDR3 DNA reads as TGTGCCAGCAGTTTAATGGGAGAGAGTCAGCCCCAGCATTTT. The rearrangement uses TRBV28 and TRBJ1-5; no reliable D call. Germline V CDR1 and CDR2: MDHEN, SYDVKM. This CDR3 has 14 residues. The V and J ends lost 2 bases and 6 bases respectively, with 11 bases between them.

V gene TRBV6-5 combines with J gene TRBJ2-2, with D unclear. V lost 8 bases to trimming and J lost 6 bases, with 7 bases between them. Germline CDR1 is MNHEY and CDR2 is SVGAGI. The CDR3 has 11 residues. This chain's CDR3 is CASLGAGELFF. In DNA, the CDR3 is TGTGCCAGCCTCGGAGCCGGGGAGCTGTTTTTT.

This chain uses TRBV5-8 with TRBJ2-6; no clear D. Trimming took off 2 bases at V and 0 bases at J, with 6 bases between the two ends. The CDR3 has 15 residues. Germline-derived CDR1 and CDR2 are SGHTS and YDEGEE. CDR3 amino acids: CASSLYSSGANVLTF. The DNA of the CDR3 is TGTGCCAGCAGCTTATACAGCTCTGGGGCCAACGTCCTGACTTTC. The full variable domain, completed using reference TRBV5-8 and TRBJ2-6, is EAGVTQSPTHLIKTRGQQATLRCSPISGHTSVYWYQQALGLGLQFLLWYDEGEERNRGNFPPRFSGRQFPNYSSELNVNALELEDSALYLCASSLYSSGANVLTFGAGSRLTVL.

The genes are TRBV3-1 (or the pseudogene TRBV3-2) and TRBJ1-2; TRBD1 aligns across 7 bases. This CDR3 comprises 14 residues. CDR1 and CDR2 from the germline V gene are LGHDT and YNNKEL (reference sequence). The V segment lost 6 bases and the J segment 6 bases; nucleotides outside the gene matches: 10. CDR3 nucleotide sequence: TGTGCCAGCAGTCAATTCAACAGGGGCGATGGCTACACCTTC. Residues: CASSQFNRGDGYTF.

Turning to this clone: Other DNA sequences within the sample encode an identical CDR3. This chain links TRBV11-2 with TRBJ2-7; 9 nucleotides align to TRBD2. J was trimmed by 2 bases and V by 5 bases; bases with no gene match: 7. The germline V gene encodes CDR1 SGHAT and CDR2 FQNNGV. This CDR3 is built from 15 residues. This CDR3 is CASSPPGGRAYEQYF. In DNA, the CDR3 is TGTGCCAGCAGCCCCCCTGGCGGGAGGGCCTACGAGCAGTACTTC.

The chain links TRBV13 to TRBJ2-1; tentative D call: TRBD1 (6 bases). Trimming pared 0 bases from V and 8 bases from J, leaving 20 bases between. The CDR3 is made up of 17 amino acids. The V gene's germline CDR1 is PRHDT and CDR2 FYEKMQ (reference sequence). CDR3 protein: CASSLGLRGSLRDEQFF. The CDR3 DNA is TGTGCCAGCAGCTTAGGCCTAAGGGGGAGTCTTAGGGATGAGCAGTTCTTC. The full variable domain, its missing parts supplied by reference TRBV13 and TRBJ2-1, is AAGVIQSPRHLIKEKRETATLKCYPIPRHDTVYWYQQGPGQDPQFLISFYEKMQSDKGSIPDRFSAQQFSDYHSELNMSSLELGDSALYFCASSLGLRGSLRDEQFFGPGTRLTVL.

The J gene is TRBJ1-6, the V gene TRBV30; 7 nucleotides match TRBD1. The V and J ends lost 8 bases and 5 bases, in that order; junction bases with no gene match: 9. The CDR3 covers 14 residues. Per the germline V gene, CDR1 is GTSNPN and CDR2 is SVGIG (reference sequence). CDR3 region: CAGTGEVDNSPLHF. In DNA, the CDR3 is TGTGCCGGAACAGGGGAAGTGGATAATTCACCCCTCCACTTT.

The chain joins TRBV2 to TRBJ2-4; the D gene is possibly TRBD1 (5 bases). V was clipped by 6 bases and J by 1 base, with 13 bases between them. The CDR3 runs 15 residues. The germline V gene encodes CDR1 SNHLY and CDR2 FYNNEI. The CDR3 spells CASSLQGGAKNIQYF. In DNA form, the CDR3 reads TGTGCCAGCAGCCTCCAGGGTGGGGCCAAAAACATTCAGTACTTC.

The V gene is TRBV5-1, the J gene TRBJ2-2; 8 nucleotides align to TRBD2. With 4 bases clipped from V and 0 bases from J, the junction kept 2 bases outside the gene matches. Per the germline V gene, CDR1 is SGHRS and CDR2 is YFSETQ. The CDR3 is made up of 15 amino acids. The CDR3 DNA sequence: TGCGCCAGCAGCACACTAGCGGCGAACACCGGGGAGCTGTTTTTT. It is translated as CASSTLAANTGELFF.

This sequence joins TRBV7-3 and TRBJ2-3, with 15 bases lining up with TRBD2. The V gene's germline CDR1 is SGHTA and CDR2 FQGTGA. CDR3 length: 16 amino acids. V lost 3 bases to trimming and J lost 3 bases; unmatched junction nucleotides: 1. CDR3: CASSFGLAGGTDTQYF. The CDR3 DNA is TGTGCCAGCAGCTTCGGACTAGCGGGAGGGACAGATACGCAGTATTTT.

This chain joins TRBV7-9 and TRBJ1-1; 7 bases align to TRBD1. Germline V gene lookup returns CDR1 SEHNR and CDR2 FQNEAQ (reference sequence). The CDR3 consists of 12 residues. The ends lost 5 bases at V and 11 bases at J; junction bases unmatched: 8. CDR3 in amino acids: CASSRDRERAFF. The CDR3 DNA reads as TGTGCCAGCAGCCGGGACAGAGAAAGGGCTTTCTTT.

The V gene is TRBV6-1, the J gene TRBJ2-2; no firm D call. Germline CDR1 MNHNS, CDR2 SASEGT. The V and J ends lost 3 bases and 5 bases respectively, with 10 bases between them. This CDR3 contains 14 residues. The DNA of the CDR3 is TGTGCCAGCAGTGAGGTCAGAAATACCGGGGAGCTGTTTTTT. Its translation is CASSEVRNTGELFF.

The rearrangement links TRBV27 to TRBJ2-2; unclear D gene. This CDR3 is built from 12 residues. The germline V gene encodes CDR1 MNHEY and CDR2 SMNVEV (reference sequence). Trimming took 1 base from V and 6 from J, leaving 3 bases between them. CDR3 in DNA: TGTGCCAGCAGTTTATGGCCCGGGGAGCTGTTTTTT. Its translation is CASSLWPGELFF.

The gene calls are TRBV9 and TRBJ2-1; TRBD2 agrees at 7 bases. The CDR3 length is 14 residues. With V trimmed by 6 bases and J by 10 bases, 13 bases remained unmatched. Germline CDR1 reads SGDLS; CDR2 reads YYNGEE. In DNA, the CDR3 is TGTGCCAGCACAATCGGGGGAGGGGCGGAGGAGCAGTTCTTC. It is translated as CASTIGGGAEEQFF.

The CDR3 sequence: CASSIVREHPNGETQYF. The CDR3 nucleotides read TGTGCCAGTAGTATTGTAAGAGAGCACCCTAACGGAGAGACCCAGTACTTC. V and J are TRBV19 and TRBJ2-5, with unresolved D. The length of the CDR3 is 17 residues. With 3 bases removed from V and 4 bases from J, the gap between germline ends came to 21 bases. CDR1 is LNHDA and CDR2 is SQIVND in the germline V gene (reference sequence).

This rearrangement joins TRBV3-1 (or the pseudogene TRBV3-2) to TRBJ2-7; TRBD1 matches 9 bases. CDR1 LGHDT and CDR2 YNNKEL come from the germline V gene (reference sequence). The CDR3 length is 15 residues. V was pared by 5 bases and J by 6 bases, with 11 bases of the junction left unmatched. The CDR3 sequence is CASSVGTGIMSEQYF. The CDR3 DNA reads TGTGCCAGCAGCGTCGGGACAGGGATAATGTCCGAGCAGTACTTC.

The CDR3 sequence is CTSSQEYRTSGANVLTF. CDR3 DNA sequence: TGCACCAGCAGCCAGGAATACAGGACCTCTGGGGCCAACGTCCTGACTTTC. The chain links TRBV1 to TRBJ2-6; the table gives TRBD1 as D, unverified against the DNA. TRBV1 is tagged as a pseudogene. This CDR3 has 17 amino acids.

The chain couples TRBV19 to TRBJ2-1, with D possibly being TRBD2 (5 bases). CDR1 is LNHDA, CDR2 SQIVND, per germline (reference sequence). This CDR3 is 15 amino acids long. The ends were cut back, 0 bases at V and 15 bases at J, with 21 bases in the middle. CDR3 loop: CASSIDRDSLALRFF. DNA of the CDR3: TGTGCCAGTAGTATAGATCGGGATTCTTTGGCACTGCGGTTCTTC.

The table lists this clone with a count of one. V usage is TRBV6-5 and J usage is TRBJ1-1, with D uncertain. V lost 5 bases, J lost 1 base, and 8 bases lay in between. Germline V gene lookup returns CDR1 MNHEY and CDR2 SVGAGI. The CDR3 totals 13 residues. The CDR3 region has the DNA TGTGCCAGCAGTCGGGAGGGGAACACTGAAGCTTTCTTT. Its protein is CASSREGNTEAFF.

The rearrangement joins TRBV30 to TRBJ2-7, with 8 bases lining up with TRBD2. Germline CDR1 GTSNPN, CDR2 SVGIG (reference sequence). This CDR3 is 11 amino acids long. Trimming took 2 bases from V and 11 from J; bases not matched to a gene: 5. CDR3 protein: CAWSSSGAEYF. DNA of the CDR3: TGTGCCTGGAGTAGTAGCGGGGCAGAGTACTTC.

This chain connects TRBV19 to TRBJ2-3, with TRBD2 identical over 8 bases. The V segment lost 3 bases and the J segment 1 base; nucleotides outside the gene matches: 15. The CDR3 is 19 amino acids. The germline V gene has CDR1 LNHDA and CDR2 SQIVND (reference sequence). The CDR3 spells CASSISSTSGSMGTDTQYF. CDR3 in DNA: TGTGCCAGTAGTATTAGTTCAACGAGCGGGAGTATGGGCACAGATACGCAGTATTTT.

V gene TRBV24-1 combines with J gene TRBJ2-3, with D uncertain. Trimming took 7 bases from V and 3 from J, leaving 7 bases between them. This CDR3 spans 12 amino acids. Germline loops: CDR1 KGHDR, CDR2 SFDVKD. Here the CDR3 DNA reads TGTGCCACCAGCACGGAGACAGATACGCAGTATTTT. Encoded protein: CATSTETDTQYF.

CDR3 in amino acids: CSAPEDTF. The CDR3 DNA reads TGCAGTGCCCCTGAGGACACCTTC. This chain uses TRBV20-1 with TRBJ1-2; D is undetermined. This CDR3 has 8 residues. Germline lookup yields CDR1 DFQATT and CDR2 SNEGSKA (reference sequence). V was cut by 6 bases and J by 12 bases, with 8 bases left in between.

The rearrangement uses TRBV11-2 and TRBJ1-6; D gene uncertain. V shed 1 base and J shed 6 bases, with 7 bases lying between them. This CDR3 comprises 14 residues. CDR1 and CDR2 (germline): SGHAT, FQNNGV. CDR3 nucleotide sequence: TGTGCCAGCAGCTTAGCCCAGGTTAATTCACCCCTCCACTTT. It specifies CASSLAQVNSPLHF. Based on the CDR3 plus reference TRBV11-2 and TRBJ1-6, the full variable domain is EAGVAQSPRYKIIEKRQSVAFWCNPISGHATLYWYQQILGQGPKLLIQFQNNGVVDDSQLPKDRFSAERLKGVDSTLKIQPAKLEDSAVYLCASSLAQVNSPLHFGNGTRLTVT.

The V gene is TRBV7-8, the J gene TRBJ1-3; 8 bases line up with TRBD1. CDR1 and CDR2 (germline): SGHVS, FQNEAQ. Trimming removed 3 bases from V and 0 bases from J; junction bases left unmatched: 7. The CDR3 consists of 17 residues. The CDR3 sequence is CASSFYNRGDSGNTIYF. In nucleotides, the CDR3 is TGTGCCAGCAGCTTTTACAACAGGGGGGACTCTGGAAACACCATATATTTT.

The chain is built from TRBV6-5 and TRBJ1-1; D call uncertain. Germline V gene sequence: CDR1 MNHEY, CDR2 SVGAGI. Trimming removed 0 bases at V and 0 bases at J, with 5 bases between. The CDR3 length is 14 residues. CDR3 DNA: TGTGCCAGCAGTTACTCTCTTATGAACACTGAAGCTTTCTTT. Its translation: CASSYSLMNTEAFF.

This chain connects TRBV7-8 to TRBJ1-6; D remains ambiguous. This CDR3 is built from 14 residues. The germline CDR1 and CDR2 sequences are SGHVS and FQNEAQ. Trimming removed 1 base from V and 7 bases from J, with 8 bases in between. The CDR3 loop is CASSLGPGNSPLHF. The CDR3 DNA sequence: TGTGCCAGCAGCTTAGGGCCCGGGAATTCACCCCTCCACTTT. Based on the CDR3 plus reference TRBV7-8 and TRBJ1-6, the full variable domain is GAGVSQSPRYKVAKRGQDVALRCDPISGHVSLFWYQQALGQGPEFLTYFQNEAQLDKSGLPSDRFFAERPEGSVSTLKIQRTQQEDSAVYLCASSLGPGNSPLHFGNGTRLTVT.

The chain carries TRBV2 and TRBJ1-1; 10 nucleotides match TRBD1. The V and J ends lost 6 bases and 5 bases, in that order; junction bases with no gene match: 6. The CDR3 has 14 amino acids. Looked up from germline, CDR1 is SNHLY and CDR2 is FYNNEI. The CDR3 nucleotides are TGTGCCAGCAGGTTCGGACAGGGGGAGACTGAAGCTTTCTTT. This translates into CASRFGQGETEAFF.